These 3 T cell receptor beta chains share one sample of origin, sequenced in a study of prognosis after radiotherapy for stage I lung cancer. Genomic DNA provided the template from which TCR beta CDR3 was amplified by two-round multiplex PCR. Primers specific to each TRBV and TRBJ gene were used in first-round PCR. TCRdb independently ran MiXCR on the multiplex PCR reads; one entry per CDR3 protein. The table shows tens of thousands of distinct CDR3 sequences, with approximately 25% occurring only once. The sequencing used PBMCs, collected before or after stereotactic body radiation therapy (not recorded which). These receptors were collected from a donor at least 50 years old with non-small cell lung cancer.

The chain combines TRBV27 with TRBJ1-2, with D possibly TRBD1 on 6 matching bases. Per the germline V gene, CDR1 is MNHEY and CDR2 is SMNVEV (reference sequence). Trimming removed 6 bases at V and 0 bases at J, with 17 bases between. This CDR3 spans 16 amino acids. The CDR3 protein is CASRRRRDTSNYGYTF. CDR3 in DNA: TGTGCCAGCAGAAGACGTCGGGACACATCTAACTATGGCTACACCTTC.

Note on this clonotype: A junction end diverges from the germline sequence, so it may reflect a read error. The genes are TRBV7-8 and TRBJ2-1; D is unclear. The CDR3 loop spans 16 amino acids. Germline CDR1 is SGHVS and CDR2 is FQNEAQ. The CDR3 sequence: CASSLAVAISYNEKFF. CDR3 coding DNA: TGTGCCAGCAGCTTAGCGGTGGCTATCTCATACAATGAGAAGTTCTTC.

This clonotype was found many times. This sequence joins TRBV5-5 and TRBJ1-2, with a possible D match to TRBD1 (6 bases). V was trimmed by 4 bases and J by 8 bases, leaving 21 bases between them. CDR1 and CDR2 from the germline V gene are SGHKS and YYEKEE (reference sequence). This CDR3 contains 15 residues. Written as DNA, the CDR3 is TGTGCCAGCAGCCCAACCGCAAAACAGGGTAAAGGCTACACCTTC. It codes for CASSPTAKQGKGYTF.